Listed below are T cell receptor beta chains from one sample, sequenced in a study of cytomegalovirus exposure and HLA in healthy donors. Data came from immunoSEQ multiplex PCR; TCRdb stores just in-frame clones and leaves some out. The sample holds hundreds of thousands of clones; 65% to 80% are singletons and the top ten take 15% to 17%. Sequencing used PBMCs. The receptors here all came from a man in his forties or fifties in good health and CMV-seronegative. CDR3s include the opening cysteine and the closing phenylalanine or tryptophan. D genes are given only for firm matches. The listing skips clone size in some rows; elsewhere it reads once, few, many or a size class.

J gene,D gene,clone size,V gene,CDR3 DNA,CDR3 protein
TRBJ2-1,TRBD2,-,TRBV27,TGTGCCAGCAGTTTATCACTAGCGGGAGGTAATGAGCAGTTCTTC,CASSLSLAGGNEQFF
TRBJ1-1,-,-,TRBV4-2,TGTGCCAGCAGCCACGCCGGACGGGAAAACACTGAAGCTTTCTTT,CASSHAGRENTEAFF
TRBJ2-2,TRBD1,-,TRBV7-9,TGTGCCATCTACTGGACAGGCGGCGGGGAGCTGTTTTTT,CAIYWTGGGELFF
TRBJ1-5,-,-,TRBV28,TGTGCCAGCCGGAGGGCCAATCAGCCCCAGCATTTT,CASRRANQPQHF
TRBJ1-2,-,-,TRBV6-1,TGTGCCAGCAGTGAACCCGCAGGGCCCTATGGCTACACCTTC,CASSEPAGPYGYTF
TRBJ2-7,-,once,TRBV29-1,TGCAGCGTTGTTGGGGGGGCCCTTACCTACGAGCAGTACTTC,CSVVGGALTYEQYF
TRBJ2-3,-,-,TRBV5-4,TGTGCCAGCAGCAGTTACAGTGAAGGATTGGGTACGCAGTATTTT,CASSSYSEGLGTQYF
TRBJ1-3,-,once,TRBV6-1,TGTGCCAGCACCTACAGGGTCGACTCTGGAAACACCGTATATTTT,CASTYRVDSGNTVYF
TRBJ1-2,-,few,TRBV29-1,TGCAGCGTGTTGGGCCGTTGGGAGTATGGCTACACCTTC,CSVLGRWEYGYTF
TRBJ2-7,TRBD1,-,TRBV27,TGTGCCAGCGGCCGACAGGGGAAACTCTCCTACGAGCAGTACTTC,CASGRQGKLSYEQYF